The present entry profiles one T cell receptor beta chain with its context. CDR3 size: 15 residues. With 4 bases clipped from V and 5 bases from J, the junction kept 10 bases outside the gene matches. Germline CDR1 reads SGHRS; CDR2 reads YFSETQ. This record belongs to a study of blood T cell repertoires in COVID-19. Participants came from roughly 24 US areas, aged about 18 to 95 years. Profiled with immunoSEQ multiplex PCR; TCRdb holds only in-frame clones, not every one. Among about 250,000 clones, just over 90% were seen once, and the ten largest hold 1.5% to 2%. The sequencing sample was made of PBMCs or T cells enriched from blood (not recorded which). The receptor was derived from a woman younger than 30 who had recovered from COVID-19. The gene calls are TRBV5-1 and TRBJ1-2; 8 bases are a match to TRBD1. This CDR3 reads CASSPLSTGEYGYTF. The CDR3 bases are TGCGCCAGCAGCCCCCTTTCGACAGGGGAGTATGGCTACACCTTC.